The rows below give T cell receptor beta chains drawn from one sample of a study of blood T cell repertoires in COVID-19. The method was immunoSEQ multiplex PCR; TCRdb's version includes in-frame clones alone and lacks a portion of them. Among some 60,000 clones listed, almost 90% were seen once. Material: peripheral blood. The source is a man aged 55 to 70 with acute or convalescent COVID-19. The CDR3 runs from the conserved cysteine through the conserved F or W. D genes are given only for firm matches. Expanded clones are given a class, and other clones once, few, many or no size at all.

TGTGCCTGGGGGGCGGTGATGCTAGTTCGCAATGAGCAGTTCTTC CAWGAVMLVRNEQFF TRBJ2-1 TRBV30 - -
TGTGCCAGCAGTGAACAGTTGGTAGGGGTTTACGAGCAGTACTTC CASSEQLVGVYEQYF TRBJ2-7 TRBV6-1 - -
TGTGCCAGCAGTTCCGGACAGGGGTATTCACCCCTCCACTTT CASSSGQGYSPLHF TRBJ1-6 TRBV28 - TRBD1
TGCGCCAGCAGCCAAGATCGGGTCAACACCATATATTTT CASSQDRVNTIYF TRBJ1-3 TRBV4-1 few -
TGTGCCAGCAGCCCAAGCCTCGCGGGAGACGTTAATGAGCAGTTCTTC CASSPSLAGDVNEQFF TRBJ2-1 TRBV4-2 - TRBD2
TGTGCCAGCAGTGACGGTCAGAGCACAGATACGCAGTATTTT CASSDGQSTDTQYF TRBJ2-3 TRBV6-4 - -
TGTGCCATCAGTGACTTGTCTTGGAGCCGTAGCACAGATACGCAGTATTTT CAISDLSWSRSTDTQYF TRBJ2-3 TRBV10-3 - -
TGTGCCAGCAGCCATCCGGGCGGTAGCGGGAGTGGTGAGCAGTTCTTC CASSHPGGSGSGEQFF TRBJ2-1 TRBV7-9 - TRBD2
TGTGCCAGCAGCTTCCGCGGGGACAGGGGGAACTACGAGCAGTACTTC CASSFRGDRGNYEQYF TRBJ2-7 TRBV7-2 - TRBD1
TGTGCCAGCAGTTTAAACCCGACAGTCATGAACACTGAAGCTTTCTTT CASSLNPTVMNTEAFF TRBJ1-1 TRBV2 - -
TGTGCCAGTAGTATAGAGGGGGCAGCCTATGGCTACACCTTC CASSIEGAAYGYTF TRBJ1-2 TRBV19 - -
TGTGCCAGCAGTTTATTGCGGAGGAGGGGCAATGAGCAGTTCTTC CASSLLRRRGNEQFF TRBJ2-1 TRBV28 - -
TGTGCCAGCAACCTCCTGGGTAGCGGGAACTACGAGCAGTACTTC CASNLLGSGNYEQYF TRBJ2-7 TRBV7-9 - TRBD2
TGCAGCGTTGCTAGCAGGGGAACAGATACGCAGTATTTT CSVASRGTDTQYF TRBJ2-3 TRBV29-1 - -
TGTGCCAGCAGCTTAGGGGCGGGAGGGCCCTACGAGCAGTACTTC CASSLGAGGPYEQYF TRBJ2-7 TRBV7-2 - TRBD2
TGTGCCAGCTCACATGAGGACAGCCCTCAGCCCCAGCATTTT CASSHEDSPQPQHF TRBJ1-5 TRBV18 once -
TGTGCCAGCAGCCCGCAGGGGGTAGGTAACTATGGCTACACCTTC CASSPQGVGNYGYTF TRBJ1-2 TRBV3-1/TRBV3-2 - TRBD1
TGTGCCAGCAGCTTAGCGAGCGCTAGCACAGATACGCAGTATTTT CASSLASASTDTQYF TRBJ2-3 TRBV7-9 - -
TGTGCCAGCAGTGGGGCGGGAGATGAGCAGTTCTTC CASSGAGDEQFF TRBJ2-1 TRBV2 - TRBD2
TGTGCCAGCAGTTCTAACAGTAAGGGGAATCAGCCCCAGCATTTT CASSSNSKGNQPQHF TRBJ1-5 TRBV27 - -
TGTGCCAGCAGCTTAGAGGTGACTCCAACCCAGTACTTC CASSLEVTPTQYF TRBJ2-5 TRBV7-9 - -
TGTGCCACCAGTGACCAGACTAGTGAGCAGTTCTTC CATSDQTSEQFF TRBJ2-1 TRBV24-1 once -
TGTGCCAGCAGTTCGGCTAGCGCAAGCTCCTACAATGAGCAGTTCTTC CASSSASASSYNEQFF TRBJ2-1 TRBV28 - -
TGTGCCAGCAGTTTACCCAGGGTTGTGGAAAAACTGTTTTTT CASSLPRVVEKLFF TRBJ1-4 TRBV28 - -
TGCAGCGTTGAGATGTCCCGGGAGGGCTTTCGGAATGAGCAGTTCTTC CSVEMSREGFRNEQFF TRBJ2-1 TRBV29-1 once TRBD2
TGTGCCAGCAGCCGCCGGACAGGGGTTGAAAAACTGTTTTTT CASSRRTGVEKLFF TRBJ1-4 TRBV11-2 - TRBD1
TGCGCCAGCAGCCCTCGGCGGGGAGCGGATAGCAATCAGCCCCAGCATTTT CASSPRRGADSNQPQHF TRBJ1-5 TRBV4-1 - -
TGTGCCTGGACCGCGGGGTGGGTTTACGAGCAGTACTTC CAWTAGWVYEQYF TRBJ2-7 TRBV30 - -
TGTGCCAGTACTAAAGACAGGAACACCGGGGAGCTGTTTTTT CASTKDRNTGELFF TRBJ2-2 TRBV19 - -
TGTGCCAGCAGCTCCGACAGGAACACCGGGGAGCTGTTTTTT CASSSDRNTGELFF TRBJ2-2 TRBV6-5 few -
TGCGCCAGCACCCTTGCTTGGCAGGGGGCCGGAGATACGCAGTATTTT CASTLAWQGAGDTQYF TRBJ2-3 TRBV10-2 - TRBD1
TGTGCCATAAATTCTAAGACTGAAGCTTTCTTT CAINSKTEAFF TRBJ1-1 TRBV28 - -
TGTGCCATCAGTATCAGGGATGGCTACACCTTC CAISIRDGYTF TRBJ1-2 TRBV10-3 - -
TGTGCCAGCAGTCCACAGGGGAACATTCAGTACTTC CASSPQGNIQYF TRBJ2-4 TRBV2 - TRBD1
TGTGCCAGCAGCTGGGACAGGGGGCGCAATGAGCAGTTCTTC CASSWDRGRNEQFF TRBJ2-1 TRBV13 - TRBD1
TGTGCCAGCAGTCCAACGACAGGGCTGAACACTGAAGCTTTCTTT CASSPTTGLNTEAFF TRBJ1-1 TRBV28 - TRBD1
TGTGCCAGTAGTACAGGGACCAAAAACATTCAGTACTTC CASSTGTKNIQYF TRBJ2-4 TRBV19 once -
TGTGCCAGCAGCACAGACAGGGGGCGTGAGACCCAGTACTTC CASSTDRGRETQYF TRBJ2-5 TRBV2 - TRBD1
TGTGCCAGCAGTTACCTGGCTAGCGGAAACTACGAGCAGTACTTC CASSYLASGNYEQYF TRBJ2-7 TRBV27 - TRBD2
TGTGCCAGCAGCTTGGGGGGTCGGGGGGACGAGCAGTACTTC CASSLGGRGDEQYF TRBJ2-7 TRBV5-4 once TRBD2
TGTGCCAGCAGCAGCCAGCCGGCAGGGAACTTCAATGAAAAACTGTTTTTT CASSSQPAGNFNEKLFF TRBJ1-4 TRBV2 - -
TGTGCCAGCATGAGGGACAGAGGAGAGACCCAGTACTTC CASMRDRGETQYF TRBJ2-5 TRBV2 once TRBD1
TGCGCCAGCAGTGAAGGGGGAGTCGGCACAGATACGCAGTATTTT CASSEGGVGTDTQYF TRBJ2-3 TRBV10-1 - -
TGCGCCAGCACCCCCGCCGGGACAGGGGTGACAGATACGCAGTATTTT CASTPAGTGVTDTQYF TRBJ2-3 TRBV5-1 - TRBD1
TGTGCCAGCCAATACGTGGGGGCCGAAGAAAAACTGTTTTTT CASQYVGAEEKLFF TRBJ1-4 TRBV2 - -